This TCR beta chain was obtained from a study of OX40 agonist ivuxolimab in advanced cancers. Generated by immunoSEQ multiplex PCR, the TCRdb table keeps only in-frame clones and is missing some. This sample has more than 35,000 clones, with around 80% found just once. The germline V gene encodes CDR1 SGDLS and CDR2 YYNGEE. The CDR3 sequence is 19 residues long. V gave up 2 bases and J gave up 0 bases; unmatched junction bases: 10. This material consisted of CD4+ or CD8+ T cells sorted from blood, taken in a trial of the OX40 agonist ivuxolimab. The sequence was obtained from an adult with an advanced solid tumor such as melanoma, head and neck, liver or kidney cancer. The chain employs TRBV9 and TRBJ2-3; 12 bases align to TRBD2. The CDR3 reads CASSVYPTGTSGSTDTQYF. CDR3 nucleotides: TGTGCCAGCAGCGTCTATCCTACCGGGACTAGCGGGAGCACAGATACGCAGTATTTT.